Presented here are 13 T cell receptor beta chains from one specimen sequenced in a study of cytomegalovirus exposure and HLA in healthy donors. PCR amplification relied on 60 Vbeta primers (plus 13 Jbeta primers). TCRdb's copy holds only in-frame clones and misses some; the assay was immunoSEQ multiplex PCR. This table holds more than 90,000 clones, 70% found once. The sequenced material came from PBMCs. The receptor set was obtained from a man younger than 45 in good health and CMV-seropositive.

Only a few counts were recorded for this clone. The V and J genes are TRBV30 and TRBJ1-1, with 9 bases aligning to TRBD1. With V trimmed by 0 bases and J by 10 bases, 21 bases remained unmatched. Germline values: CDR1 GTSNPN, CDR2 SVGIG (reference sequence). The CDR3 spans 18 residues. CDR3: CAWSVLRDRGSGISSAFF. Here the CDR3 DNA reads TGTGCCTGGAGTGTACTCCGAGACAGGGGGAGCGGAATATCATCAGCTTTCTTT.

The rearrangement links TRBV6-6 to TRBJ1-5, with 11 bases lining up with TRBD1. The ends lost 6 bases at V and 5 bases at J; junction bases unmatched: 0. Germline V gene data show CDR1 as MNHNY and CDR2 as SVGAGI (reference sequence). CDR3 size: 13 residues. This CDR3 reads CASRDRGHQPQHF. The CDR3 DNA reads TGTGCCAGCAGGGACAGGGGGCATCAGCCCCAGCATTTT.

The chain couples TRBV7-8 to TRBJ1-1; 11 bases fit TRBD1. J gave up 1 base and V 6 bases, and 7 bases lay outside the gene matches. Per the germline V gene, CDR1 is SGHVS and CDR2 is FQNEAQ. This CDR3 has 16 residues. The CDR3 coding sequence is TGTGCCAGCAGTTCCCGGACAGGGGGCGGGAACACTGAAGCTTTCTTT. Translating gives CASSSRTGGGNTEAFF.

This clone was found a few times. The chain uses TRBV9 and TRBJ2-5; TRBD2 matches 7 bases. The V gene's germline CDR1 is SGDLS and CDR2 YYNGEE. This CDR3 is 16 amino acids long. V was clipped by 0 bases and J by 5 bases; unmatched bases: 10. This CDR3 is CASSVEAGAGSETQYF. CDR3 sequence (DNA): TGTGCCAGCAGCGTAGAGGCGGGAGCAGGGTCGGAGACCCAGTACTTC.

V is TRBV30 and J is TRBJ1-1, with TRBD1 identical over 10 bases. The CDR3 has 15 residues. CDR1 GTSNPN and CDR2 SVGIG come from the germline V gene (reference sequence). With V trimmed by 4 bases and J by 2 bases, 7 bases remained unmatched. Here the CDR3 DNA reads TGTGCCTGGATTGACAGGGGGCGCGGCAACACTGAAGCTTTCTTT. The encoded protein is CAWIDRGRGNTEAFF. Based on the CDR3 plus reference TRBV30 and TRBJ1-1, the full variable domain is SQTIHQWPATLVQPVGSPLSLECTVEGTSNPNLYWYRQAAGRGLQLLFYSVGIGQISSEVPQNLSASRPQDRQFILSSKKLLLSDSGFYLCAWIDRGRGNTEAFFGQGTRLTVV.

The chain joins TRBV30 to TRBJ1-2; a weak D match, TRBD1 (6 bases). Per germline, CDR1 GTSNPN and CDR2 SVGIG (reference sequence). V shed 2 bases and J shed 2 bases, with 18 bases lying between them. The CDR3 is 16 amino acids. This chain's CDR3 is CAWSSPRPGVNYGYTF. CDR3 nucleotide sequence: TGTGCCTGGAGTTCCCCCAGACCAGGGGTCAACTATGGCTACACCTTC.

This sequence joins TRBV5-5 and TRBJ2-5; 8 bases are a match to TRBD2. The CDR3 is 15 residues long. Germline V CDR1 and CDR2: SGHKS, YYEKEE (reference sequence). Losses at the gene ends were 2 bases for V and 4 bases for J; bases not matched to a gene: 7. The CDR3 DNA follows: TGTGCCAGCAGCTTCCGGGGGACTAGGGCAGAGACCCAGTACTTC. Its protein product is CASSFRGTRAETQYF.

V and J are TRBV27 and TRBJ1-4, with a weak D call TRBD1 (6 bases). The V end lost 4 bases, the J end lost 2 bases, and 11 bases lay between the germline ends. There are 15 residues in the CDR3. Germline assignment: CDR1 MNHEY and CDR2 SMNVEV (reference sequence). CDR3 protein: CASSSHRDTNEKLFF. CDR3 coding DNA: TGTGCCAGCAGTTCCCACAGGGATACTAATGAAAAACTGTTTTTT.

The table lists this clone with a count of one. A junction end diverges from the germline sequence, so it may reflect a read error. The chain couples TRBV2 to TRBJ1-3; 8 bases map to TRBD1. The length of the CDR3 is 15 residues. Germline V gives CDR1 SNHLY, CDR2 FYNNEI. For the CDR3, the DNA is TGTGCCAGCAGTGGGGGGCAGGGGGCTGGCAACACCATATATTTT. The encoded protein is CASSGGQGAGNTIYF.

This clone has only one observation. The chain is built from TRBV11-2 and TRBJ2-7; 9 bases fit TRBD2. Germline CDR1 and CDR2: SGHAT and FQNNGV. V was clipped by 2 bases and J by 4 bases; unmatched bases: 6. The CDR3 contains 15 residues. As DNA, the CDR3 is TGTGCCAGCAGCTTAACCGGGACTAGCAGTTACGAGCAGTACGTC. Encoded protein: CASSLTGTSSYEQYV.

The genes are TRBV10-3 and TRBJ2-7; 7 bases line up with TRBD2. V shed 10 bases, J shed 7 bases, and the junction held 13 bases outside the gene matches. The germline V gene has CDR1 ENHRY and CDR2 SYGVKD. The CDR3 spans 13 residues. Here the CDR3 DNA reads TGTGCCACCGGCCCCGCGACAGCGGGGGAGCAGTACTTC. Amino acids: CATGPATAGEQYF.

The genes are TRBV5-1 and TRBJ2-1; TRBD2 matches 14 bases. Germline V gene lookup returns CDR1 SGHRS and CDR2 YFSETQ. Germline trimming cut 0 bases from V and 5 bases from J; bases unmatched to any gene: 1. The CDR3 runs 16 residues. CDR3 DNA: TGCGCCAGCAGCTTGGGACTAGCGGGGGGGAACAATGAGCAGTTCTTC. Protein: CASSLGLAGGNNEQFF.

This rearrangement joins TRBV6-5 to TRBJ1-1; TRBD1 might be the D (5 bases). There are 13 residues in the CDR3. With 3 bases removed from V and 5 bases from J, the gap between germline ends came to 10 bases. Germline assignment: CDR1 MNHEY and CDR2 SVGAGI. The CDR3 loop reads CASSYVGGTEAFF. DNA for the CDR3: TGTGCCAGCAGTTATGTTGGGGGGACTGAAGCTTTCTTT.